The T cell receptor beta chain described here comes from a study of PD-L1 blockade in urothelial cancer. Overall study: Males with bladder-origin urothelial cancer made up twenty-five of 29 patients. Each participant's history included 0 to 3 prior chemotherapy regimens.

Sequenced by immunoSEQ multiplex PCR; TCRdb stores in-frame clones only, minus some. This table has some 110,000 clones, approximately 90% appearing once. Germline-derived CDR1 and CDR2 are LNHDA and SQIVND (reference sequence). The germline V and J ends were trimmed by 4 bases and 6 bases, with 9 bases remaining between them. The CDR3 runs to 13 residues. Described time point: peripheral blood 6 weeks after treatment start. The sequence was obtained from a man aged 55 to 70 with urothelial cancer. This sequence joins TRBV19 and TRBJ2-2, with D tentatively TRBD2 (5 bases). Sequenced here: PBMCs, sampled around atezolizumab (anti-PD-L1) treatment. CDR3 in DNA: TGTGCCAGTAGTACCCGCGGGCCCGGGGAGCTGTTTTTT. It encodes CASSTRGPGELFF.